The present T cell receptor beta chain was sequenced within a study of cytomegalovirus exposure and HLA in healthy donors. Study-wide findings and caveats: In a later analysis, the majority of CMV-associated beta chains seemingly showed HLA restriction.

PCR primers comprised 60 Vbeta and 13 Jbeta primers. Method: immunoSEQ multiplex PCR; TCRdb's copy keeps in-frame clones and lacks some. The sample carries 100,000 to 150,000 clones, 60% to 85% recorded once. In germline, CDR1 is GTSNPN, CDR2 SVGIG (reference sequence). V was shortened by 0 bases and J by 5 bases, with 13 bases between the two germline ends. This CDR3 has 14 amino acids. Points on this clone: Its antigen remains unidentified.

The sample was PBMCs. V usage is TRBV30 and J usage is TRBJ1-1; a possible D gene is TRBD1 (5 bases). The source of this sequence is a woman between 18 and 29 years old in good health and CMV-seronegative. CDR3 sequence (DNA): TGTGCCTGGAGTGTACGGCGGGGGGGGACTGAAGCTTTCTTT. Protein sequence: CAWSVRRGGTEAFF.